This is a list of T cell receptor beta chains from one sample in a study of blood T cell repertoires in COVID-19. Libraries were prepared by immunoSEQ multiplex PCR; TCRdb keeps only in-frame clonotypes and omits some of them. This sample has roughly 35,000 clones, with approximately 80% found just once. Sequenced material: peripheral blood. The source is a man at least 80 years old with acute or convalescent COVID-19. Each CDR3 is given with its conserved first and last residue. A D gene is named only where the DNA matches it firmly. Not all rows give a size; the values are once, few, many and, for expanded clones, a class.

v_call: TRBV19
d_call: NA
j_call: TRBJ2-7
clone_size: NA
cdr3_nt: TGTGCCAGTAGTATACAGGGCGAGCAGTACTTC
cdr3_aa: CASSIQGEQYF

v_call: TRBV6-5
d_call: NA
j_call: TRBJ1-2
clone_size: NA
cdr3_nt: TGTGCCAGCAGCTCGGTCAGGGGACGGGGCTACACCTTC
cdr3_aa: CASSSVRGRGYTF

v_call: TRBV6-5
d_call: TRBD1
j_call: TRBJ1-4
clone_size: NA
cdr3_nt: TGTGCCAGCAGTTACTCACAGGGGGATAATGAAAAACTGTTTTTT
cdr3_aa: CASSYSQGDNEKLFF

v_call: TRBV19
d_call: NA
j_call: TRBJ1-5
clone_size: few
cdr3_nt: TGTGCCAGTAGTAGGGCCCAGGATAGCAATCAGCCCCAGCATTTT
cdr3_aa: CASSRAQDSNQPQHF

v_call: TRBV5-1
d_call: NA
j_call: TRBJ1-6
clone_size: NA
cdr3_nt: TGCGCCAGCAGCTTGCTACCCGATAATTCACCCCTCCACTTT
cdr3_aa: CASSLLPDNSPLHF

v_call: TRBV9
d_call: NA
j_call: TRBJ2-2
clone_size: NA
cdr3_nt: TGTGCCAGCAGCTCAAACACCGGGGAGCTGTTTTTT
cdr3_aa: CASSSNTGELFF

v_call: TRBV27
d_call: TRBD1
j_call: TRBJ2-3
clone_size: NA
cdr3_nt: TGTGCCAGCAGTCTAAAACCCGACAGGGCAGATACGCAGTATTTT
cdr3_aa: CASSLKPDRADTQYF

v_call: TRBV6-5
d_call: TRBD1
j_call: TRBJ1-1
clone_size: NA
cdr3_nt: TGTGCCAGCAGCCCGACAGGGGTCTTTGAAGCTTTCTTT
cdr3_aa: CASSPTGVFEAFF

v_call: TRBV5-1
d_call: TRBD1
j_call: TRBJ1-1
clone_size: once
cdr3_nt: TGCGCCAGCAGCCAATCCGGGACAGGGAACACTGAAGCTTTCTTT
cdr3_aa: CASSQSGTGNTEAFF

v_call: TRBV9
d_call: NA
j_call: TRBJ2-1
clone_size: NA
cdr3_nt: TGTGCCAGCAGCGGCCGGTTAGAAACCTACAATGAGCAGTTCTTC
cdr3_aa: CASSGRLETYNEQFF

v_call: TRBV9
d_call: TRBD1
j_call: TRBJ2-7
clone_size: NA
cdr3_nt: TGTGCCAGCAGCAAGACAGGGGGCCCCTACGAGCAGTACTTC
cdr3_aa: CASSKTGGPYEQYF

v_call: TRBV6-6
d_call: NA
j_call: TRBJ2-6
clone_size: NA
cdr3_nt: TGTGCCAGCAGCCTTCTCCAGGGTCGGAACGTCCTGACTTTC
cdr3_aa: CASSLLQGRNVLTF

v_call: TRBV19
d_call: NA
j_call: TRBJ2-1
clone_size: NA
cdr3_nt: TGTGCCAGTAGTCCACCGATGGCGGGGTATGATCACAATGAGCAGTTCTTC
cdr3_aa: CASSPPMAGYDHNEQFF

v_call: TRBV4-2
d_call: NA
j_call: TRBJ1-5
clone_size: NA
cdr3_nt: TGTGCCAGCAGCCAAGGCGAGGGCACTAATCAGCCCCAGCATTTT
cdr3_aa: CASSQGEGTNQPQHF

v_call: TRBV15
d_call: NA
j_call: TRBJ2-7
clone_size: NA
cdr3_nt: TGTGCCACCAGCAGAGGGAGGAATTCCTACGAGCAGTACTTC
cdr3_aa: CATSRGRNSYEQYF

v_call: TRBV7-9
d_call: TRBD1
j_call: TRBJ1-1
clone_size: few
cdr3_nt: TGTGCCAGCAGGATCGGACAGGGACACTTTTTGAACACTGAAGCTTTCTTT
cdr3_aa: CASRIGQGHFLNTEAFF

v_call: TRBV7-9
d_call: NA
j_call: TRBJ2-6
clone_size: NA
cdr3_nt: TGTGCCAGCAGCCCTCTCAGGGACTCTGGGGCCAACGTCCTGACTTTC
cdr3_aa: CASSPLRDSGANVLTF

v_call: TRBV14
d_call: NA
j_call: TRBJ2-5
clone_size: once
cdr3_nt: TGTGCCAGCAGCCCGCAGGGGCGCGGGACCCAGTACTTC
cdr3_aa: CASSPQGRGTQYF

v_call: TRBV6-5
d_call: NA
j_call: TRBJ1-2
clone_size: NA
cdr3_nt: TGTGCCAGCAGGGTGGGAGGCGGCGGCTACACCTTC
cdr3_aa: CASRVGGGGYTF

v_call: TRBV13
d_call: TRBD1
j_call: TRBJ1-5
clone_size: once
cdr3_nt: TGTGCCAGCAGCCGAGGGGGCGACGGTCAGCCCCAGCATTTT
cdr3_aa: CASSRGGDGQPQHF

v_call: TRBV7-9
d_call: TRBD2
j_call: TRBJ2-7
clone_size: NA
cdr3_nt: TGTGCCAGCAGCTTCACCGGGACTAGTAACGAGCAGTACTTC
cdr3_aa: CASSFTGTSNEQYF

v_call: TRBV6-6
d_call: NA
j_call: TRBJ2-5
clone_size: NA
cdr3_nt: TGTGCCAGCAGTTACTTGGTGCCAGGGTACCAAGAGACCCAGTACTTC
cdr3_aa: CASSYLVPGYQETQYF

v_call: TRBV5-4
d_call: NA
j_call: TRBJ2-1
clone_size: NA
cdr3_nt: TGTGCCAGCAGCTTGCCCGGGACTCTAAAAAATGAGCAGTTCTTC
cdr3_aa: CASSLPGTLKNEQFF

v_call: TRBV10-3
d_call: TRBD1
j_call: TRBJ1-5
clone_size: few
cdr3_nt: TGTGCCATTGGGACAGGGGATAGCAATCAGCCCCAGCATTTT
cdr3_aa: CAIGTGDSNQPQHF

v_call: TRBV6-6
d_call: TRBD1
j_call: TRBJ2-3
clone_size: NA
cdr3_nt: TGTGCCAGCAGTTACGGGGGACAGCTCACAGATACGCAGTATTTT
cdr3_aa: CASSYGGQLTDTQYF

v_call: TRBV5-8
d_call: TRBD1
j_call: TRBJ2-7
clone_size: NA
cdr3_nt: TGTGCCAGCAGTAGGACAGGGGGCCACGAGCAGTACTTC
cdr3_aa: CASSRTGGHEQYF

v_call: TRBV4-1
d_call: TRBD1
j_call: TRBJ2-7
clone_size: NA
cdr3_nt: TGCGCCAGCAGCCCCGGCCGAGACAGGGGGAACTACGAGCAGTACTTC
cdr3_aa: CASSPGRDRGNYEQYF

v_call: TRBV10-3
d_call: TRBD1
j_call: TRBJ2-2
clone_size: once
cdr3_nt: TGTGCCACTGGACAGGAATTCACCGGGGAGCTGTTTTTT
cdr3_aa: CATGQEFTGELFF

v_call: TRBV4-1
d_call: TRBD2
j_call: TRBJ2-3
clone_size: NA
cdr3_nt: TGCGCCAGCAGCCCAGGACTAGCGAGAACAGATACGCAGTATTTT
cdr3_aa: CASSPGLARTDTQYF

v_call: TRBV5-1
d_call: NA
j_call: TRBJ2-3
clone_size: NA
cdr3_nt: TGCGCCAGCAGCCCCCCCTCAGATACGCAGTATTTT
cdr3_aa: CASSPPSDTQYF

v_call: TRBV19
d_call: TRBD1
j_call: TRBJ1-1
clone_size: NA
cdr3_nt: TGTGCCAGTAGTATTGGGGACAGCACTGAAGCTTTCTTT
cdr3_aa: CASSIGDSTEAFF

v_call: TRBV7-2
d_call: NA
j_call: TRBJ2-7
clone_size: NA
cdr3_nt: TGTGCCAGCAGGCTCGGTGGTGGGGGGGCCCGGGGTTACGAGCAGTACTTC
cdr3_aa: CASRLGGGGARGYEQYF

v_call: TRBV10-3
d_call: NA
j_call: TRBJ2-3
clone_size: NA
cdr3_nt: TGTGCCATCAGGCCCGGGACAAAGTCAGATACGCAGTATTTT
cdr3_aa: CAIRPGTKSDTQYF

v_call: TRBV7-8
d_call: NA
j_call: TRBJ2-7
clone_size: NA
cdr3_nt: TGTGCCAGCAGCGGGGGGACCTTCTCCTACGAGCAGTACTTC
cdr3_aa: CASSGGTFSYEQYF

v_call: TRBV19
d_call: NA
j_call: TRBJ2-5
clone_size: NA
cdr3_nt: TGTGCCAGTAGTATAGCGTCGGTCCCAGGGGAGACCCAGTACTTC
cdr3_aa: CASSIASVPGETQYF

v_call: TRBV5-1
d_call: TRBD2
j_call: TRBJ2-3
clone_size: NA
cdr3_nt: TGCGCCAGCAGCTTGGGAGCGGGGGAGGCGGATACGCAGTATTTT
cdr3_aa: CASSLGAGEADTQYF

v_call: TRBV5-1
d_call: NA
j_call: TRBJ1-4
clone_size: NA
cdr3_nt: TGCGCCAGCAGCTTGACAGGGTCTGATAATGAAAAACTGTTTTTT
cdr3_aa: CASSLTGSDNEKLFF

v_call: TRBV6-5
d_call: TRBD2
j_call: TRBJ2-3
clone_size: NA
cdr3_nt: TGTGCCAGCAGCTCCACTAGCGGCAGCACAGATACGCAGTATTTT
cdr3_aa: CASSSTSGSTDTQYF

v_call: TRBV24-1
d_call: NA
j_call: TRBJ2-3
clone_size: NA
cdr3_nt: TGTGCCACCAGTGACTCCGTGCCCAGCCGGGGGACGCAGTATTTT
cdr3_aa: CATSDSVPSRGTQYF

v_call: TRBV6-6
d_call: TRBD1
j_call: TRBJ2-1
clone_size: NA
cdr3_nt: TGTGCCAGTCAGACAGGGGACAGGAATGAGCAGTTCTTC
cdr3_aa: CASQTGDRNEQFF

v_call: TRBV9
d_call: NA
j_call: TRBJ2-3
clone_size: NA
cdr3_nt: TGTGCCAGCAGCGTAGGTGAGCGGTCAGATACGCAGTATTTT
cdr3_aa: CASSVGERSDTQYF

v_call: TRBV11-3
d_call: NA
j_call: TRBJ2-3
clone_size: NA
cdr3_nt: TGTGCCAGCAGCGACAGGAAACTCACAGATACGCAGTATTTT
cdr3_aa: CASSDRKLTDTQYF

v_call: TRBV10-2
d_call: NA
j_call: TRBJ1-1
clone_size: NA
cdr3_nt: TGCGCCAGCGGACTGGCGTTGAACACTGAAGCTTTCTTT
cdr3_aa: CASGLALNTEAFF

v_call: TRBV5-1
d_call: NA
j_call: TRBJ1-3
clone_size: NA
cdr3_nt: TGCGCCAGCAGCCCCGGGGGGTCCGGAAACACCATATATTTT
cdr3_aa: CASSPGGSGNTIYF